This T cell receptor (beta chain) was recovered during a study of T-cell memory formation after mild COVID-19. Study in general: The two donors had largely donor-specific TCR clusters. Study-wide points: Clones contracting across day 15 to 85 had a balanced CD4/CD8 profile; later expanding clones leaned CD4+. A subset of responding clones appeared in pre-infection memory, suggesting cross-reactive memory joined.

Trimming shortened V by 5 bases and J by 9 bases, and 15 bases separated the two germline ends. The CDR3 has 13 residues. The germline V gene has CDR1 SGHDT and CDR2 YYEEEE. This clonotype was seen a few times. What it recognizes is unknown. TCRdb itself ran the 5' RACE reads through MiXCR, one entry per CDR3 protein. This table has about 280,000 distinct CDR3 sequences, around 8% appearing once. The receptor comes from a man between 18 and 35 years old who had mild COVID-19 (a few samples of this study predate the infection). Cell type and time point are not known. The sample comprised PBMCs or a T cell subset sorted from them (not recorded which). The rearrangement uses TRBV5-6 and TRBJ2-4; D is possibly TRBD1 or TRBD2 (5 bases each). Here the CDR3 DNA reads TGTGCCAGCAGGGCAGGGAGTGAGGGCATTCAGTACTTC. Its translation is CASRAGSEGIQYF.